A single sample is the source of the 17 T cell receptor beta chains below, sequenced in a study of blood T cell repertoires in COVID-19. Assay used: immunoSEQ multiplex PCR; TCRdb lists only in-frame clones, some missing. The table shows 150,000 to 200,000 clones, with roughly 90% occurring only once. Sequenced material: peripheral blood. These receptors were taken from a woman aged 55-75 years who had recovered from COVID-19.

V is TRBV28 and J is TRBJ1-1; D gene unclear. This CDR3 contains 14 residues. The V and J ends lost 5 bases and 0 bases respectively, with 10 bases between them. The germline V gene encodes CDR1 MDHEN and CDR2 SYDVKM. CDR3 coding DNA: TGTGCCAGCAGTACCGCGCAAGTGAACACTGAAGCTTTCTTT. It translates to CASSTAQVNTEAFF.

The V gene is TRBV20-1, the J gene TRBJ2-7; D remains unclear. This CDR3 contains 11 residues. Between the trimmed V and J ends, which lost 6 bases and 5 bases, there was a span of 11 bases. The germline V gene encodes CDR1 DFQATT and CDR2 SNEGSKA (reference sequence). The CDR3: CSARGSNEQYF. DNA of the CDR3: TGCAGTGCGCGAGGTTCTAACGAGCAGTACTTC.

The chain joins TRBV10-2 to TRBJ1-2; D ambiguous. CDR1 is WSHSY and CDR2 is SAAADI in the germline V gene. Between the trimmed V and J ends, which lost 4 bases and 6 bases, there was a span of 15 bases. This CDR3 comprises 14 residues. The DNA of the CDR3 is TGCGCCAGCAGTGGATCGACACACGTGAATGGCTACACCTTC. It specifies CASSGSTHVNGYTF.

The chain employs TRBV29-1 and TRBJ1-1; no firm D call. The ends were cut back, 5 bases at V and 1 base at J, with 14 bases in the middle. This CDR3 comprises 14 residues. CDR1 and CDR2 (germline): SQVTM, ANQGSEA. Here the CDR3 reads CSVWAGLRNTEAFF. The CDR3 DNA reads as TGCAGCGTTTGGGCAGGTCTTAGGAACACTGAAGCTTTCTTT.

This chain links TRBV5-1 with TRBJ2-3; 11 bases map to TRBD1. The V gene end was trimmed by 4 bases and the J gene end by 1 base; junction bases not matched to a gene: 8. CDR3 length equals 17 residues. Germline V CDR1 and CDR2: SGHRS, YFSETQ. The CDR3: CASSRRTGGFGTDTQYF. CDR3 sequence (DNA): TGCGCCAGCAGCCGCCGGACAGGGGGCTTTGGCACAGATACGCAGTATTTT.

This sequence joins TRBV11-2 and TRBJ1-3; D ambiguous. The CDR3 covers 16 residues. Germline loops: CDR1 SGHAT, CDR2 FQNNGV. V was trimmed by 4 bases and J by 4 bases, leaving 17 bases between them. The CDR3 DNA is TGTGCCAGCAGCTCCCTTGAGCGGGGAGGGGGAAACACCATATATTTT. As protein: CASSSLERGGGNTIYF.

This clone was detected only a few times. CDR3: CASSFESRGAFF. Written as DNA, the CDR3 is TGTGCCAGCAGCTTTGAGTCTAGGGGAGCTTTCTTT. V and J are TRBV7-9 and TRBJ1-1; possibly TRBD1 for D (5 bases). CDR1 SEHNR and CDR2 FQNEAQ come from the germline V gene (reference sequence). This CDR3 is 12 amino acids long. V lost 3 bases to trimming and J lost 10 bases, with 12 bases between them.

This clone is a singleton in its sample. This chain uses TRBV28 with TRBJ1-1; D perhaps matches TRBD1 (5 bases). V was shortened by 5 bases and J by 7 bases, with 14 bases between the two germline ends. The length of the CDR3 is 13 residues. CDR1 is MDHEN, CDR2 SYDVKM, per germline. CDR3 DNA sequence: TGTGCCAGCAGTCGGGGGAGCTGGGTTGAAGCTTTCTTT. Translation: CASSRGSWVEAFF.

The chain employs TRBV5-8 and TRBJ1-1; D uncertain. CDR1 and CDR2 (germline): SGHTS, YDEGEE. V lost 1 base and J 3 bases, leaving 16 bases between the germline ends. The CDR3 covers 16 residues. DNA of the CDR3: TGTGCCAGCAGCTTGCGAAGCGGAGCTAGTGACACTGAAGCTTTCTTT. It is translated as CASSLRSGASDTEAFF.

The V gene is TRBV7-9, the J gene TRBJ1-2, with TRBD1 matching over 7 bases. Germline assignment: CDR1 SEHNR and CDR2 FQNEAQ (reference sequence). CDR3 size: 15 residues. V lost 4 bases and J lost 6; bases outside the gene matches: 11. The CDR3 nucleotides are TGTGCCAGCAGCTCCCGGACAGGTACAGTTCATGGCTACACCTTC. As protein: CASSSRTGTVHGYTF.

This chain uses TRBV27 with TRBJ1-2, with 7 bases fitting TRBD1. Looked up from germline, CDR1 is MNHEY and CDR2 is SMNVEV (reference sequence). This CDR3 is built from 16 residues. V gave up 4 bases and J gave up 4 bases; unmatched junction bases: 12. The CDR3 nucleotides are TGTGCCAGCAGTTCCCCTTGGCGCCGGGACAGCTATGGCTACACCTTC. It specifies CASSSPWRRDSYGYTF.

The chain carries TRBV19 and TRBJ2-1, with 10 bases that match TRBD2. The CDR3 loop spans 15 amino acids. Unmatched junction bases numbered 5, after V lost 3 bases and J lost 6 bases. Germline loops: CDR1 LNHDA, CDR2 SQIVND (reference sequence). As DNA, the CDR3 is TGTGCCAGTAGTATCAGCGGGGGGGCTCTCAATGAGCAGTTCTTC. This sequence encodes CASSISGGALNEQFF.

This clone was recorded only once. This sequence joins TRBV28 and TRBJ1-1; 7 nucleotides match TRBD1. Per the germline V gene, CDR1 is MDHEN and CDR2 is SYDVKM. The CDR3 length is 13 residues. The V segment lost 0 bases and the J segment 7 bases; nucleotides outside the gene matches: 2. The CDR3 DNA follows: TGTGCCAGCAGTTTATGGGGGACAGTTGAAGCTTTCTTT. It encodes CASSLWGTVEAFF.

The chain is built from TRBV5-1 and TRBJ2-1, with 13 bases fitting TRBD2. Germline assignment: CDR1 SGHRS and CDR2 YFSETQ. The CDR3 is 18 amino acids. J lost 1 base, V lost 0 bases, and 4 bases had no gene match. CDR3 nucleotides: TGCGCCAGCAGCTTGGTACTAGCGGGGGGGCCGTCCTACAATGAGCAGTTCTTC. Its translation: CASSLVLAGGPSYNEQFF.

This clone was counted a few times. The gene calls are TRBV7-2 and TRBJ2-1; D gene unclear. This CDR3 spans 15 amino acids. CDR1 and CDR2 from the germline V gene are SGHTA and FQGNSA. Trimming pared 5 bases from V and 4 bases from J, leaving 15 bases between. The CDR3 DNA reads TGTGCCAGCAGCCCCTCTCATGCGTCTTACAATGAGCAGTTCTTC. Translating gives CASSPSHASYNEQFF. The full variable domain, completed using reference TRBV7-2 and TRBJ2-1, is GAGVSQSPSNKVTEKGKDVELRCDPISGHTALYWYRQSLGQGLEFLIYFQGNSAPDKSGLPSDRFSAERTGGSVSTLTIQRTQQEDSAVYLCASSPSHASYNEQFFGPGTRLTVL.

The chain links TRBV28 to TRBJ2-7, with 10 nucleotides matching TRBD1. Germline V gene data show CDR1 as MDHEN and CDR2 as SYDVKM. V was pared by 1 base and J by 1 base, with 4 bases of the junction left unmatched. CDR3 length equals 16 residues. CDR3 protein: CASSLFGTGVSYEQYF. The CDR3 DNA follows: TGTGCCAGCAGTTTATTTGGGACAGGGGTATCCTACGAGCAGTACTTC.

The V and J genes are TRBV19 and TRBJ1-1; TRBD1 aligns across 7 bases. Looked up from germline, CDR1 is LNHDA and CDR2 is SQIVND (reference sequence). This CDR3 contains 12 residues. The trim removed 5 bases at V and 11 bases at J, leaving 8 bases unmatched. The CDR3 here is CASSVEGGRAFF. CDR3 coding DNA: TGTGCCAGTAGTGTCGAAGGGGGCCGGGCTTTCTTT.